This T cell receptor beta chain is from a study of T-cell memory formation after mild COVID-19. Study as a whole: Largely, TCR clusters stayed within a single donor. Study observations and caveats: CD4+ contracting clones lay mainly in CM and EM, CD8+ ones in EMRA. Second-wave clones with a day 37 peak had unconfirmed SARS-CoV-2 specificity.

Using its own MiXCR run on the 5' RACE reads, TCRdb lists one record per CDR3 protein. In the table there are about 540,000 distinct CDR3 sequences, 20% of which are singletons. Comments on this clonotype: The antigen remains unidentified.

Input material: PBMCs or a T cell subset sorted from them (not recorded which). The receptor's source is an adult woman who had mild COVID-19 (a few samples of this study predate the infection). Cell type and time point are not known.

This CDR3 is CASSQDSIAAPNEQFF. The CDR3, as DNA: TGCGCCAGCAGCCAAGATTCAATAGCGGCCCCGAATGAGCAGTTCTTC. V gene TRBV4-3 combines with J gene TRBJ2-1, with a tentative D call TRBD2 (6 bases). CDR3 length equals 16 residues. CDR1 is LGHNA and CDR2 is YSLEER in the germline V gene. The V gene lost 0 bases and the J gene lost 7 bases, with 16 bases spanning the gap.